This note documents a single T cell receptor beta chain sequence. Antigen: not known. The sample belongs to a study of OX40 agonist ivuxolimab in advanced cancers. The CDR3 covers 11 residues. The junction had 9 bases not matched to a gene; V was cut back by 6 bases and J by 13 bases. The germline V gene has CDR1 GTSNPN and CDR2 SVGIG (reference sequence). Findings of the study overall: On average, CD8+ T cells had more expanded clones than CD4+. The study did not work out the antigen specificity of the expanded peripheral T cells.

This table comes from immunoSEQ multiplex PCR, and its TCRdb copy is limited to in-frame clones, with some not included. The data show tens of thousands of clones, roughly 93% seen once. J is TRBJ1-2 and V is TRBV30; 9 bases are shared with TRBD1. The source was CD4+ or CD8+ T cells sorted from blood, collected in a trial of the OX40 agonist ivuxolimab. This clonotype originated in an adult with an advanced solid tumor such as melanoma, head and neck, liver or kidney cancer. The CDR3: CACLDRGVCTF. The CDR3 DNA follows: TGTGCCTGCCTCGACAGGGGGGTCTGCACCTTC.